This T cell receptor (beta chain) was identified during a study of blood T cell repertoires in COVID-19. Study-level information: Spain, Italy and the United States supplied samples that represented acute and convalescent COVID-19. PBMCs, B-cell-depleted T cells, or T cells were the source of the cDNA or gDNA that made up the material.

One Seattle source followed patients from active infection through their disease course. Authors' processing steps: By means of reference gene primer amplification, nucleated cell counts were estimated. Here immunoSEQ multiplex PCR was the method, and the copy in TCRdb shows in-frame clones only, minus some. For V, J and clone size, that table is used; D and trimming come from the DNA. The sample contains about 240,000 clones, 75% to 85% of which appear only once. The CDR3 extends over 14 amino acids. The germline V gene encodes CDR1 LGHDT and CDR2 YNNKEL (reference sequence). Trimming left V 2 bases short and J 2 bases short, with 9 bases between.

The receptor was derived from a woman aged 80 or older with COVID-19, enrolled during active disease. J is TRBJ1-2 and V is TRBV3-1 (or the pseudogene TRBV3-2); weak D call: TRBD1 (5 bases). Sequenced: peripheral blood. In DNA form, the CDR3 reads TGTGCCAGCAGCCAAAGGGGTTCGAACTATGGCTACACCTTC. Translating it yields CASSQRGSNYGYTF.